The clone carrying this T cell receptor beta chain was seen more than once but under ten times. Each CDR3 protein is one row after TCRdb ran MiXCR on the RT-PCR reads. This table holds fewer than 800,000 distinct CDR3 sequences, around 14% found once. The V end was cut by 8 bases, the J end by 6 bases, with 17 bases between. From germline, CDR1 is SGHTA and CDR2 FQGNSA. The CDR3 runs 14 residues. The receptor comes from a female donor in good health, serving as a healthy control. This chain connects TRBV7-2 to TRBJ2-4; possible D gene TRBD1, 6 bases. Sequenced input: memory CD4+ T cells from blood. The CDR3 DNA is TGTGCCAGCGGGCGAGACAGGTTCTCAAACATTCAGTACTTC. Translation gives CASGRDRFSNIQYF.